This is a list of T cell receptor beta chains from one sample in a study of a mutant IDH1 vaccine in newly diagnosed glioma. For these TCRs, the target antigens are not known. TCRdb's copy holds only in-frame clones and misses some; the assay was immunoSEQ multiplex PCR. Of roughly 32,000 clones listed, around 80% are singletons. The sequenced sample was PBMCs, obtained from a glioma patient whose treatment included an IDH1 peptide vaccine. Receptors originate from a man aged 40-49 years with glioma. Some clones in this sample may be carry-over from other donors' samples. Both conserved end residues are trimmed from each CDR3. A D gene is named only where the DNA matches it firmly. Clone size is shown for a subset of rows, as once, few, many or a class of expanded clone.

few | TRBV27 | - | ASSGSRGLYSNQPQH
- | TRBV6-1 | TRBD2 | ASIIRGGNSYEQY
- | TRBV19 | - | ASSPRVAGELF
- | TRBV10-3 | TRBD2 | AISEVAGGVNEQF
- | TRBV7-8 | TRBD1 | ASSSPGQGASGTEAF
medium-sized | TRBV11-2 | TRBD2 | ASSSHPGAGVTDTQY
- | TRBV10-3 | TRBD1 | AVNRGSMNTEAF
few | TRBV13 | TRBD1 | ASSPTGASNTEAF
few | TRBV19 | TRBD1 | ASRQGGGVTEAF
- | TRBV6-5 | - | ASSYWGLREKLF
- | TRBV5-6 | - | ASSPDWASGDEQF
- | TRBV10-3 | - | AISELRDLGETQY
- | TRBV29-1 | - | SLGGSAETQY
- | TRBV19 | - | ASSIASMNTEAF
- | TRBV30 | - | AWSVEGVWSYGYT
- | TRBV9 | - | ASSQTGGDTEAF
once | TRBV7-9 | - | ASSPNQGRGTDTQY
once | TRBV5-8 | - | ASSLGWDTDNSPLH
once | TRBV27 | - | ASSFPGTDEQF
few | TRBV20-1 | - | SARTTYEQY
- | TRBV7-2 | - | ASSYDTEAF
- | TRBV6-1 | TRBD1 | ASRFSGTGDSPLH
once | TRBV30 | - | AWSESSIYGYT
- | TRBV7-6 | - | ASSLGALSSSGNTIY
- | TRBV25-1 | - | ASTHQGLGGGKLF
few | TRBV28 | TRBD1 | ASSLGQGYGYT
- | TRBV10-3 | TRBD2 | AISVGTSWGQETQY
- | TRBV19 | - | ASNTYSNQPQH
- | TRBV7-3 | - | ASSLNPGSYEQY
- | TRBV5-8 | - | ASSLGTSTDTQY
- | TRBV6-5 | - | ASSYSVRRNSPLH
- | TRBV5-1 | - | ASTFGGEGTEAF
- | TRBV11-3 | - | ASSLRFQGAEAF
- | TRBV10-1 | TRBD1 | ASSPRDRGFCGYT
- | TRBV4-2 | TRBD1 | ASSQPTGTGEDGYT
once | TRBV11-2 | TRBD1 | ASRQTGGNDGYT
- | TRBV6-5 | - | ASSYSETLNTEAF
once | TRBV4-3 | TRBD2 | ASSQEDSGGDEQF
- | TRBV4-1 | - | ASSPGSGSNQPQH
- | TRBV4-3 | - | ASSQGVGIQETQY
- | TRBV4-1 | - | ASSQESWNTEAF
few | TRBV7-6 | - | ASSSTRGNTIY
- | TRBV10-3 | TRBD1 | AISLSGDPGGKTEAF
- | TRBV14 | - | ASSRRTGLTRLDTEAF
- | TRBV2 | TRBD1 | ASSGTGYGYEQY
- | TRBV7-9 | - | ASSLTQGWGTDTQY
- | TRBV9 | - | ASSVGGETSYEQY
- | TRBV27 | - | ASTGTVSYNEQF
once | TRBV5-8 | TRBD1 | ASSARQGALGYT
- | TRBV5-6 | TRBD1 | ASSLGGQDAEAF
- | TRBV2 | TRBD1 | ASSYLGQGAYEQY
- | TRBV30 | TRBD1 | AWGRDRPGGYT
- | TRBV4-1 | - | ASSQEGPSRQLF
- | TRBV29-1 | - | SVEDPTGENYGYT
once | TRBV4-1 | - | ASSQVRPDNTGELF
- | TRBV18 | - | ASSPASPPGEQY
- | TRBV5-1 | - | ASSLNGVSYNSPLH
- | TRBV30 | TRBD2 | AWSGPSGGSV